This TCR beta chain was retrieved from a study of cytomegalovirus exposure and HLA in healthy donors. Regarding the study as a whole: Excluded: some indistinguishable V segments such as TRBV6-2 and TRBV6-3.

V dropped 0 bases and J dropped 4; count of bases not matched to a gene: 8. CDR3 length equals 16 residues. The germline V gene encodes CDR1 LNHDA and CDR2 SQIVND (reference sequence). Details on this clone: The antigen is undetermined.

The PCR had 60 Vbeta and 13 Jbeta primers. Repertoires were generated with immunoSEQ multiplex PCR, while TCRdb's copy carries only in-frame clones and drops some. The sample yields about 100,000 clones, approximately 70% seen once. The sequencing input was PBMCs. The chain combines TRBV19 with TRBJ1-1; TRBD1 matches 7 bases. This sequence was found in a woman between 18 and 29 years old in good health and CMV-seropositive. CDR3 DNA sequence: TGTGCCAGTAGTATAGAGAGGGGGCGCCAGGTCACTGAAGCTTTCTTT. Its protein product is CASSIERGRQVTEAFF.